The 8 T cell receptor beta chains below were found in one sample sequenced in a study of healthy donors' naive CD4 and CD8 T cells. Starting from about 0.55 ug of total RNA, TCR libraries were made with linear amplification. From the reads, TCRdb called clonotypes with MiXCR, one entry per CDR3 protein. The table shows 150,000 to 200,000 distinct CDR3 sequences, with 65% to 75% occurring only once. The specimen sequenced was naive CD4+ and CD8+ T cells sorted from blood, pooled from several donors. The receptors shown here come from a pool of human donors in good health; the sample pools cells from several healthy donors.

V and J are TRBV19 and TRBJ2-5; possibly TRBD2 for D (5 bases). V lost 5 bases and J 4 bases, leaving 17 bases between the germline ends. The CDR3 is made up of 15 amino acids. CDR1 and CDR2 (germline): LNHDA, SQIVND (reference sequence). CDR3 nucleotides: TGTGCCAGTAGTCCCGTTGGCGGAGGTGGAGAGACCCAGTACTTC. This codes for CASSPVGGGGETQYF.

The DNA for the CDR3 is TGTGCCAGCAGTAACAGGGGACTCCAAGAGACCCAGTACTTC. It is translated as CASSNRGLQETQYF. This chain links TRBV6-5 with TRBJ2-5, with a weak D call TRBD1 (7 bases). V lost 5 bases, J lost 1 base, and 11 bases lay in between. CDR1 is MNHEY and CDR2 is SVGAGI in the germline V gene. The CDR3 runs 14 residues.

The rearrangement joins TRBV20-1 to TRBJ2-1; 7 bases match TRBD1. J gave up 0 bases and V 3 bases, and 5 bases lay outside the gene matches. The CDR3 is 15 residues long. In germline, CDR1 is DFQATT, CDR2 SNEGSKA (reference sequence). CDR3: CSARTGSSSYNEQFF. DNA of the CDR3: TGCAGTGCTAGGACAGGGAGCAGCTCCTACAATGAGCAGTTCTTC.

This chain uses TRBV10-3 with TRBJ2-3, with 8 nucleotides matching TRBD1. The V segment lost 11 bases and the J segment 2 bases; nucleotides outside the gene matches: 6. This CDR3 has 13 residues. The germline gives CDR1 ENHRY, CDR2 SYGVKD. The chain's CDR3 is CASQTGDTDTQYF. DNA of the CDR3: TGTGCCTCCCAGACAGGGGACACAGATACGCAGTATTTT.

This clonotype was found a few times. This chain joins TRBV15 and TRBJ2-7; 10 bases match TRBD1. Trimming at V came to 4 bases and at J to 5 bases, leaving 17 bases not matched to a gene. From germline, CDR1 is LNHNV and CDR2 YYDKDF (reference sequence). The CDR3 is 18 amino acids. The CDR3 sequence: CATSKRTGAGTGANEQYF. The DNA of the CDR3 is TGTGCCACCAGCAAACGAACGGGGGCCGGGACAGGGGCCAACGAGCAGTACTTC. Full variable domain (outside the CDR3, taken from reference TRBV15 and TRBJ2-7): DAMVIQNPRYQVTQFGKPVTLSCSQTLNHNVMYWYQQKSSQAPKLLFHYYDKDFNNEADTPDNFQSRRPNTSFCFLDIRSPGLGDTAMYLCATSKRTGAGTGANEQYFGPGTRLTVT.

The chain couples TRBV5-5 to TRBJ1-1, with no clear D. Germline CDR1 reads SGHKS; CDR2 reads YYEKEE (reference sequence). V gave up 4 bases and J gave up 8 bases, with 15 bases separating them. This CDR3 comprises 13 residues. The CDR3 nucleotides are TGTGCCAGCAGCCCGGATCCCTACGTCGAAGCTTTCTTT. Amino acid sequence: CASSPDPYVEAFF.

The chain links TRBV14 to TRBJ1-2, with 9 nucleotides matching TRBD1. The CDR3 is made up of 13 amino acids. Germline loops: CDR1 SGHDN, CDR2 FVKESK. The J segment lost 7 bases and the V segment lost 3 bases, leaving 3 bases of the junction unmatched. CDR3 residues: CASSHGTGIGYTF. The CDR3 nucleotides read TGTGCCAGCAGCCACGGGACAGGGATTGGCTACACCTTC.

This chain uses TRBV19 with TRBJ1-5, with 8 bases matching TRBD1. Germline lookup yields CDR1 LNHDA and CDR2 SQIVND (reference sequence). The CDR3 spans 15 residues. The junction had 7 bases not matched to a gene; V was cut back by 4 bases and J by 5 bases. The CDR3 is CASSTRTGYYQPQHF. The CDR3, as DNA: TGTGCCAGTAGTACCCGGACAGGGTATTATCAGCCCCAGCATTTT.